These T cell receptor beta chains were read from a single sample in a study of T cell responses to AZD1222 COVID-19 vaccine. Method: immunoSEQ multiplex PCR; TCRdb's copy keeps in-frame clones and lacks some. Of roughly 99,000 clones in the sample, about 90% were seen once. The material was peripheral blood, obtained on day 0 of AZD1222 vaccination. The receptors were gathered from an adult in good health. Both conserved end residues are part of each CDR3. The order of the fields is clone size, V gene, D gene, J gene, CDR3 protein, CDR3 DNA. The D gene is left open where the match is weak. Clone size is stated in some rows and not others, as once, few, many or a class when expanded.

size: .
V: TRBV27
D: TRBD1
J: TRBJ2-5
CDR3: CASSGTGMGETQYF
DNA: TGTGCCAGCTCAGGGACAGGGATGGGGGAGACCCAGTACTTC

size: .
V: TRBV6-2/TRBV6-3
D: TRBD1
J: TRBJ1-1
CDR3: CASSFQGAATEAFF
DNA: TGTGCCAGCAGTTTCCAGGGGGCCGCCACTGAAGCTTTCTTT

size: .
V: TRBV28
D: .
J: TRBJ1-5
CDR3: CASLRGNERDQPQHF
DNA: TGTGCGAGCCTCCGGGGGAACGAACGGGACCAGCCCCAGCATTTT

size: .
V: TRBV4-1
D: .
J: TRBJ1-5
CDR3: CASSPRGIGDNQPQHF
DNA: TGCGCCAGCAGCCCACGAGGGATTGGCGACAATCAGCCCCAGCATTTT

size: .
V: TRBV7-9
D: TRBD2
J: TRBJ2-7
CDR3: CASSTTGTSRDEQYF
DNA: TGTGCCAGCAGCACCACCGGGACTAGCAGAGACGAGCAGTACTTC

size: few
V: TRBV19
D: TRBD1
J: TRBJ1-5
CDR3: CASSIGDRGNQPQHF
DNA: TGTGCCAGTAGTATCGGGGACAGAGGCAATCAGCCCCAGCATTTT

size: .
V: TRBV3-1/TRBV3-2
D: .
J: TRBJ1-5
CDR3: CASSLRRSNQPQHF
DNA: TGTGCCAGCAGCCTAAGACGTAGCAATCAGCCCCAGCATTTT

size: .
V: TRBV6-1
D: TRBD2
J: TRBJ2-1
CDR3: CASSEAASGRVNEQFF
DNA: TGTGCCAGCAGTGAAGCGGCTAGCGGGAGGGTCAATGAGCAGTTCTTC

size: .
V: TRBV3-1/TRBV3-2
D: .
J: TRBJ2-1
CDR3: CASSDRAGGANEQFF
DNA: TGTGCCAGCAGCGACCGTGCTGGGGGGGCAAATGAGCAGTTCTTC

size: once
V: TRBV5-1
D: .
J: TRBJ2-2
CDR3: CASSVTNLNTGELFF
DNA: TGCGCCAGCAGCGTGACCAATTTGAACACCGGGGAGCTGTTTTTT

size: .
V: TRBV15
D: .
J: TRBJ2-3
CDR3: CATSRDPRERADTQYF
DNA: TGTGCCACCAGCAGAGATCCCCGCGAGAGGGCAGATACGCAGTATTTT

size: .
V: TRBV30
D: .
J: TRBJ2-7
CDR3: CAFTRGGTSYEQYF
DNA: TGTGCCTTTACGAGGGGGGGAACCTCCTACGAGCAGTACTTC